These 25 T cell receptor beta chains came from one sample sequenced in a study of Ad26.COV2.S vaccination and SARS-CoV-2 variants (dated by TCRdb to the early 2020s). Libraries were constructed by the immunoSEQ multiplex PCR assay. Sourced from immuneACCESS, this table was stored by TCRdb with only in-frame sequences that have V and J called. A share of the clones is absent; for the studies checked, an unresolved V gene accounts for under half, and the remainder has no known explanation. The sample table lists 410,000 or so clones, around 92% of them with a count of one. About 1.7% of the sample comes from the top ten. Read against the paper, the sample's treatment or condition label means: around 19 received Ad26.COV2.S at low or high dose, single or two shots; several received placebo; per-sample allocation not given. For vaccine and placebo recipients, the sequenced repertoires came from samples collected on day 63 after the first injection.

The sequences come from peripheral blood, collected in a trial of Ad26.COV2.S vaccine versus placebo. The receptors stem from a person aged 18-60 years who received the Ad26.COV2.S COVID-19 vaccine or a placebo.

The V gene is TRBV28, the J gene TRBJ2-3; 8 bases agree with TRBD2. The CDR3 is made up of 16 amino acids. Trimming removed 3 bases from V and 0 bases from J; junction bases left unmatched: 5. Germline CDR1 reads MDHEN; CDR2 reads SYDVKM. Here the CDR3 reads CASSFDGGASTDTQYF. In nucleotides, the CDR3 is TGTGCCAGCAGTTTCGACGGGGGGGCTAGCACAGATACGCAGTATTTT. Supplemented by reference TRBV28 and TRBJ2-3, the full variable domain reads DVKVTQSSRYLVKRTGEKVFLECVQDMDHENMFWYRQDPGLGLRLIYFSYDVKMKEKGDIPEGYSVSREKKERFSLILESASTNQTSMYLCASSFDGGASTDTQYFGPGTRLTVL.

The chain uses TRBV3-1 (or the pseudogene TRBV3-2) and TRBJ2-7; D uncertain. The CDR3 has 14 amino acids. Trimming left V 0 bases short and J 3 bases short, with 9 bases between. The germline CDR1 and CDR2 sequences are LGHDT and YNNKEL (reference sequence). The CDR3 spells CASSQDRTVYEQYF. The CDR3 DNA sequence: TGTGCCAGCAGCCAAGATCGTACAGTCTACGAGCAGTACTTC.

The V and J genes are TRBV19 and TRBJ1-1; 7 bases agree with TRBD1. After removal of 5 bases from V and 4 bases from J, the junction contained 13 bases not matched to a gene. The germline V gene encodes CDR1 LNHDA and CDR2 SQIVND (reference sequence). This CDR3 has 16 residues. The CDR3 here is CASSDHRGTRSTEAFF. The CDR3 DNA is TGTGCCAGTAGTGATCACAGGGGCACGAGGAGCACTGAAGCTTTCTTT.

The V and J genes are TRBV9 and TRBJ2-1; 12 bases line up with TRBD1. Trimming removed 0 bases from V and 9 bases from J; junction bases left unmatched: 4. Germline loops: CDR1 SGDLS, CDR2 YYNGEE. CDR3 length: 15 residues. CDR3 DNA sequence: TGTGCCAGCAGCGTAGAGGGGACAGGGGGCCGTGAGCAGTTCTTC. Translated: CASSVEGTGGREQFF.

CDR3 protein: CASSIGRNTGELFF. The CDR3 DNA follows: TGTGCCAGTAGTATTGGCAGAAACACCGGGGAGCTGTTTTTT. The rearrangement links TRBV19 to TRBJ2-2, with unresolved D. V lost 3 bases, J lost 2 bases, and 7 bases lay in between. CDR1 is LNHDA, CDR2 SQIVND, per germline (reference sequence). The CDR3 consists of 14 residues.

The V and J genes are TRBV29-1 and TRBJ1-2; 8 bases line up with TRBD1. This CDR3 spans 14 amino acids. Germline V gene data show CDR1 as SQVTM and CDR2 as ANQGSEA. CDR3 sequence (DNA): TGCCGCGGAGGGGGGGGACAGGTGGGCTATGGCTACACCTTC. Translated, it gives CRGGGGQVGYGYTF.

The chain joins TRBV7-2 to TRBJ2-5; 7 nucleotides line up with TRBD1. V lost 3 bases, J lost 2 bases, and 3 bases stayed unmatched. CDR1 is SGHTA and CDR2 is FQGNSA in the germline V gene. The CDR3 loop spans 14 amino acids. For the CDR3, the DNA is TGTGCCAGCAGCTTTTCGGGACAGCAAGAGACCCAGTACTTC. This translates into CASSFSGQQETQYF.

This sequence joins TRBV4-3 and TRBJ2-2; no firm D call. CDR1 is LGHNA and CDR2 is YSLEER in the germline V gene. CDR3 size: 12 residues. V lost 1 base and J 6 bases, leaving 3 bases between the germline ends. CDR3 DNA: TGCGCCAGCAGCCAAGGTTCCGGGGAGCTGTTTTTT. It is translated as CASSQGSGELFF.

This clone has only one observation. The DNA of the CDR3 is TGTGCCAGCAGTGAGGGACAGGGTTTCTATGGCTACACCTTC. Protein sequence: CASSEGQGFYGYTF. V usage is TRBV2 and J usage is TRBJ1-2; the match to TRBD1 covers 9 bases. The trim removed 3 bases at V and 4 bases at J, leaving 3 bases unmatched. CDR3 length equals 14 residues. Germline V gene data show CDR1 as SNHLY and CDR2 as FYNNEI.

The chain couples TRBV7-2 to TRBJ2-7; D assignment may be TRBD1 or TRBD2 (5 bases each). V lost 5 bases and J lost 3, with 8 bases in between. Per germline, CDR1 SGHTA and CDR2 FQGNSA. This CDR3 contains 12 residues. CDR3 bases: TGTGCCAGCAGCGGGGACGGCTACGAGCAGTACTTC. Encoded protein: CASSGDGYEQYF. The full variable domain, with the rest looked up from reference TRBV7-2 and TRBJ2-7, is GAGVSQSPSNKVTEKGKDVELRCDPISGHTALYWYRQSLGQGLEFLIYFQGNSAPDKSGLPSDRFSAERTGGSVSTLTIQRTQQEDSAVYLCASSGDGYEQYFGPGTRLTVT.

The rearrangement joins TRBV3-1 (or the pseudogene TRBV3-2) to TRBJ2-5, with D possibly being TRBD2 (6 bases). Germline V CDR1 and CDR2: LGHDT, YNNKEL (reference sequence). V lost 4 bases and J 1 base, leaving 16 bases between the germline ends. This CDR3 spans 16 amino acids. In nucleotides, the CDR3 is TGTGCCAGCAGCCGTTCCGACTCGGGGGTCCAAGAGACCCAGTACTTC. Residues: CASSRSDSGVQETQYF.

In nucleotides, the CDR3 is TGTGCCAGCACGGAGACAGCCTATTCGTCGGGCGGAGAGACCCAGTACTTC. Its protein product is CASTETAYSSGGETQYF. The chain joins TRBV3-1 (or the pseudogene TRBV3-2) to TRBJ2-5, with a weak D call TRBD1 (5 bases). V was cut by 7 bases and J by 4 bases, with 25 bases left in between. From germline, CDR1 is LGHDT and CDR2 YNNKEL (reference sequence). The CDR3 contains 17 residues.

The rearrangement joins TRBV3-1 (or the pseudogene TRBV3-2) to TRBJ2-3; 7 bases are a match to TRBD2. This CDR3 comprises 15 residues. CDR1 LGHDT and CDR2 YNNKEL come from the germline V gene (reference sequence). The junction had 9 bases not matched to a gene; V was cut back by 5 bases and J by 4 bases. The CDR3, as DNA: TGTGCCAGCAGCTTGGAGCGGGGAGGTGCAGATACGCAGTATTTT. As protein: CASSLERGGADTQYF.

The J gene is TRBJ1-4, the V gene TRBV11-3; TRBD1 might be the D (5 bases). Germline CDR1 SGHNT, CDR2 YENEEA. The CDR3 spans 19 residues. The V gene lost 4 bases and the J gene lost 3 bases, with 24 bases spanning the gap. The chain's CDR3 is CASSSEHTGRVAANEKLFF. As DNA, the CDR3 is TGTGCCAGCAGCTCAGAACATACAGGCAGGGTAGCGGCTAATGAAAAACTGTTTTTT.

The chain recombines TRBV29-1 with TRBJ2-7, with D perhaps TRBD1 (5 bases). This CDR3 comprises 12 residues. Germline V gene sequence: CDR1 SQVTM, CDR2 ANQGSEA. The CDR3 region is CSARESSYEQYF. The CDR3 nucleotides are TGCAGTGCCAGGGAAAGCTCCTACGAGCAGTACTTC.

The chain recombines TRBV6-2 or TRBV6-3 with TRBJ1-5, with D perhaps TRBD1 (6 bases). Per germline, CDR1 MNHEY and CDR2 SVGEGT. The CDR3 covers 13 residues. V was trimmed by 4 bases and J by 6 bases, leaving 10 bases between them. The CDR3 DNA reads TGTGCCAGCAGTTTGGGGGGCAGTCAGCCCCAGCATTTT. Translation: CASSLGGSQPQHF.

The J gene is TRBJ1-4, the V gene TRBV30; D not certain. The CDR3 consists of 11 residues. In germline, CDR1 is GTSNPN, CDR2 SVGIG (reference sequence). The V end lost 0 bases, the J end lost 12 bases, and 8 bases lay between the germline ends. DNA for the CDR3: TGTGCCTGGAGTGTCGGTGGGGAACTGTTTTTT. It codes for CAWSVGGELFF.

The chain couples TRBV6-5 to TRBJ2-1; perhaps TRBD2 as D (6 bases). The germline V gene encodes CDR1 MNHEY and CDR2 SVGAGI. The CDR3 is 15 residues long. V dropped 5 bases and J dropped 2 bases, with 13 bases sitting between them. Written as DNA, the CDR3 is TGTGCCAGCAGTATCAGGCGGGGTCCCTACAATGAGCAGTTCTTC. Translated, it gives CASSIRRGPYNEQFF.

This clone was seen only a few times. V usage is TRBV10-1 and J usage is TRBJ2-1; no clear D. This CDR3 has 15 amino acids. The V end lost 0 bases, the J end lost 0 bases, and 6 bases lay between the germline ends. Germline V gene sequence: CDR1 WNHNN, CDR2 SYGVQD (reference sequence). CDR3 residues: CASSESGISYNEQFF. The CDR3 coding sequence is TGCGCCAGCAGTGAGTCGGGCATCTCCTACAATGAGCAGTTCTTC.

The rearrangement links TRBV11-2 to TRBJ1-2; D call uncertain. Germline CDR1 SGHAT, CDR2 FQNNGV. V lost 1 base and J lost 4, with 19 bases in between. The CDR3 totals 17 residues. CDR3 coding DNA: TGTGCCAGCAGCTTAGTAGGAACCGCTCTGAGTCTCTATGGCTACACCTTC. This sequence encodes CASSLVGTALSLYGYTF. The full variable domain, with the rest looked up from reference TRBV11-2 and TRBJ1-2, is EAGVAQSPRYKIIEKRQSVAFWCNPISGHATLYWYQQILGQGPKLLIQFQNNGVVDDSQLPKDRFSAERLKGVDSTLKIQPAKLEDSAVYLCASSLVGTALSLYGYTFGSGTRLTVV.

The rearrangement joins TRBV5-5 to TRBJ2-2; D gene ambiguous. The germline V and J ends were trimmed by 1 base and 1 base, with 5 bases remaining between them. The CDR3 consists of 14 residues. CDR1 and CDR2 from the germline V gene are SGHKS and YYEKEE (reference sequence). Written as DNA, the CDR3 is TGTGCCAGCAGCTTGCCGGGGAACACCGGGGAGCTGTTTTTT. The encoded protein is CASSLPGNTGELFF.

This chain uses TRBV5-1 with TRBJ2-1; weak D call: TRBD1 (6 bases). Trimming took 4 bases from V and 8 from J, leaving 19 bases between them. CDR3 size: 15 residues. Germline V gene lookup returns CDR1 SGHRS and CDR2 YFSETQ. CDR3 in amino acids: CASSARQGRIDEQFF. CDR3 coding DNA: TGCGCCAGCAGCGCGAGGCAGGGGCGTATTGATGAGCAGTTCTTC.

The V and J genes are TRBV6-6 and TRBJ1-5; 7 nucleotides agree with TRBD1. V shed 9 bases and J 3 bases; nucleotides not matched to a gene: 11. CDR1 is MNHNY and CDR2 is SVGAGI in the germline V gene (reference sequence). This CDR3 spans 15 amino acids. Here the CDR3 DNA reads TGTGCCAGTAGAAAAGGGGGCTATAACAATCAGCCCCAGCATTTT. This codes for CASRKGGYNNQPQHF.

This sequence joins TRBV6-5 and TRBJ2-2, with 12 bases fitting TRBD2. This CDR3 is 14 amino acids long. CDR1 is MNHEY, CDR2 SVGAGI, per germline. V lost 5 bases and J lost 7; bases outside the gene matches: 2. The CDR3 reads CASSLLAGGGELFF. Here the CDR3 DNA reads TGTGCCAGCAGTCTACTAGCGGGAGGCGGGGAGCTGTTTTTT.

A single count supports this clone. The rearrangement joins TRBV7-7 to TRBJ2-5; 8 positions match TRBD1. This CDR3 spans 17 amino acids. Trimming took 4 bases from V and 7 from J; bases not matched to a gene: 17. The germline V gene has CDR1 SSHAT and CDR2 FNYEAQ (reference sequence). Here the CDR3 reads CASSSFGGQGIVGTQYF. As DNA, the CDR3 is TGTGCCAGCAGCTCCTTTGGTGGACAGGGTATAGTCGGGACCCAGTACTTC. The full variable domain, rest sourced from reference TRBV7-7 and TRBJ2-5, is GAGVSQSPRYKVTKRGQDVTLRCDPISSHATLYWYQQALGQGPEFLTYFNYEAQPDKSGLPSDRFSAERPEGSISTLTIQRTEQRDSAMYRCASSSFGGQGIVGTQYFGPGTRLLVL.